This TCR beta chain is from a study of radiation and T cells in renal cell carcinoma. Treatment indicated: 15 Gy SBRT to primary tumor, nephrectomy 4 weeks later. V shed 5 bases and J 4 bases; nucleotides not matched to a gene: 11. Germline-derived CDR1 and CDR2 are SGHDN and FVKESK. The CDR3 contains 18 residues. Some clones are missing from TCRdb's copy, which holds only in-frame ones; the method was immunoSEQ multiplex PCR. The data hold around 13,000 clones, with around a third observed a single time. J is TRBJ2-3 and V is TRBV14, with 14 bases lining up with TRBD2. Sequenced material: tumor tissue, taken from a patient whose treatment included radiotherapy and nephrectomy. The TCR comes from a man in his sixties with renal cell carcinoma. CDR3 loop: CASSSPTSGGGRADTQYF. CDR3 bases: TGTGCCAGCAGCTCTCCGACTAGCGGGGGGGGACGTGCAGATACGCAGTATTTT.